What follows are 26 T cell receptor beta chains derived from one specimen sequenced in a study of T-cell memory formation after mild COVID-19 (dated by TCRdb to the early 2020s). Library prep was done by 5' RACE. Sequencer: Illumina NovaSeq 6000. TCRdb reworked the public reads: Q25 trimming with fastp, MiXCR clone assembly, productive beta chains retained. Rows are combined by CDR3 protein, so each entry shows the most common genes and DNA. This sample has about 350,000 distinct CDR3 sequences in its table, and approximately 14% of those were observed once. The ten most abundant clones make up about 20% of the sample. The material sequenced was PBMCs or a T cell subset sorted from them (not recorded which). The source is a man between 18 and 29 years old who had mild COVID-19 (a few samples of this study predate the infection). The sample titles of this study are shuffled in the database, so cell type and time point are left out; the donor was told from shared clones.

The V gene is TRBV7-9, the J gene TRBJ2-3; the D gene is possibly TRBD1 (6 bases). Between the trimmed V and J ends, which lost 2 bases and 2 bases, there was a span of 11 bases. The length of the CDR3 is 15 residues. Germline assignment: CDR1 SEHNR and CDR2 FQNEAQ (reference sequence). The CDR3 nucleotides read TGTGCCAGCAGCTTAAGGGACATGTCCACAGATACGCAGTATTTT. It codes for CASSLRDMSTDTQYF. The full variable domain, with the rest looked up from reference TRBV7-9 and TRBJ2-3, is DTGVSQNPRHKITKRGQNVTFRCDPISEHNRLYWYRQTLGQGPEFLTYFQNEAQLEKSRLLSDRFSAERPKGSFSTLEIQRTEQGDSAMYLCASSLRDMSTDTQYFGPGTRLTVL.

The chain is built from TRBV28 and TRBJ1-6; 7 bases map to TRBD1. Losses at the gene ends were 5 bases for V and 10 bases for J; bases not matched to a gene: 11. The germline CDR1 and CDR2 sequences are MDHEN and SYDVKM. The length of the CDR3 is 15 residues. DNA for the CDR3: TGTGCCAGCAGTCCCCGGACAGGTGTAGGGTCACCCCTCCACTTT. This encodes CASSPRTGVGSPLHF.

This clonotype was seen more than once but under ten times. The chain couples TRBV4-1 to TRBJ1-3; D is unresolved. The CDR3 covers 16 residues. The germline V gene has CDR1 MGHRA and CDR2 YSYEKL. Trimming pared 1 base from V and 0 bases from J, leaving 10 bases between. The CDR3 here is CASSQGRAPSGNTIYF. The CDR3 bases are TGCGCCAGCAGCCAAGGACGGGCCCCCTCTGGAAACACCATATATTTT.

This clonotype was detected a few times. The CDR3 region is CASSAGDRHPNTEAFF. The CDR3 nucleotides read TGTGCCAGCAGCGCCGGGGACAGACACCCGAACACTGAAGCTTTCTTT. The chain links TRBV9 to TRBJ1-1; 7 positions agree with TRBD1. CDR3 size: 16 residues. V dropped 3 bases and J dropped 1; count of bases not matched to a gene: 9. Germline V gives CDR1 SGDLS, CDR2 YYNGEE.

This clonotype was counted a few times. The V and J genes are TRBV21-1 and TRBJ2-7; the D call of TRBD2 is as the table states it, not checked on the DNA. TRBV21-1 is termed a pseudogene. The CDR3 loop spans 16 amino acids. CDR3 residues: CASSKKGRMSSYEQYF. The CDR3 DNA reads TGTGCCAGCAGCAAAAAGGGCAGGATGAGCTCCTACGAGCAGTACTTC.

This clonotype was counted only a few times. The chain combines TRBV7-9 with TRBJ2-1; a possible D gene is TRBD2 (5 bases). V lost 5 bases to trimming and J lost 6 bases, with 20 bases between them. Germline CDR1 and CDR2: SEHNR and FQNEAQ (reference sequence). This CDR3 has 16 residues. The CDR3 coding sequence is TGTGCCAGCAGCCCTCGCCGGGGTTCGGTGGCCAATGAGCAGTTCTTC. Translation gives CASSPRRGSVANEQFF.

The rearrangement uses TRBV6-2 or TRBV6-3 and TRBJ1-5; TRBD1 agrees at 7 bases. The CDR3 has 13 residues. In germline, CDR1 is MNHEY, CDR2 SVGEGT. The V segment lost 4 bases and the J segment 7 bases; nucleotides outside the gene matches: 4. This CDR3 reads CASSFNRGQPQHF. The CDR3 coding sequence is TGTGCCAGCAGTTTCAACAGGGGACAGCCCCAGCATTTT.

The chain uses TRBV20-1 and TRBJ2-7; the match to TRBD1 covers 7 bases. CDR3 length equals 15 residues. J lost 3 bases, V lost 6 bases, and 14 bases had no gene match. CDR1 is DFQATT and CDR2 is SNEGSKA in the germline V gene (reference sequence). The CDR3 here is CSAQRVGQDNYEQYF. In DNA, the CDR3 is TGCAGTGCACAGAGGGTAGGACAGGACAACTACGAGCAGTACTTC.

The chain recombines TRBV5-1 with TRBJ1-2; D not certain. The germline gives CDR1 SGHRS, CDR2 YFSETQ. The CDR3 runs to 14 residues. V gave up 0 bases and J gave up 5 bases, with 11 bases separating them. The CDR3 nucleotides read TGCGCCAGCAGCTTGGAGACGGTCGAATATGGCTACACCTTC. It encodes CASSLETVEYGYTF.

This sequence joins TRBV29-1 and TRBJ2-7; D gene ambiguous. CDR1 and CDR2 (germline): SQVTM, ANQGSEA. V was clipped by 1 base and J by 4 bases, with 14 bases between them. The CDR3 length is 14 residues. CDR3 in amino acids: CSVEGLGDGYEQYF. Here the CDR3 DNA reads TGCAGCGTTGAAGGTCTTGGTGACGGTTACGAGCAGTACTTC.

The gene calls are TRBV27 and TRBJ1-5; TRBD1 aligns across 8 bases. V was clipped by 4 bases and J by 2 bases; unmatched bases: 4. Germline CDR1 reads MNHEY; CDR2 reads SMNVEV (reference sequence). The CDR3 runs 15 residues. CDR3 in DNA: TGTGCCAGCAGTTCGACAGGGGTCGGCAATCAGCCCCAGCATTTT. Encoded protein: CASSSTGVGNQPQHF.

This clonotype was counted ten times or more. This sequence joins TRBV6-5 and TRBJ2-3, with D perhaps TRBD1 (5 bases). The CDR3 has 14 residues. Germline CDR1 MNHEY, CDR2 SVGAGI. The ends were cut back, 1 base at V and 5 bases at J, with 10 bases in the middle. CDR3 protein: CASSYFQGGDTQYF. Here the CDR3 DNA reads TGTGCCAGCAGTTACTTCCAGGGTGGAGATACGCAGTATTTT.

This clonotype was seen more than once but under ten times. CDR3 nucleotides: TGTGCCAGCAGCTTGGAAAGGAACCAGCCCCAGCATTTT. Its protein is CASSLERNQPQHF. This chain uses TRBV5-6 with TRBJ1-5; D remains unclear. There are 13 residues in the CDR3. CDR1 is SGHDT and CDR2 is YYEEEE in the germline V gene. Deletions cut 0 bases from V and 7 bases from J, with 8 bases between.

This clonotype was seen only a few times. The rearrangement uses TRBV12-3 or TRBV12-4 and TRBJ2-5; 10 positions agree with TRBD1. This CDR3 contains 14 residues. The J segment lost 5 bases and the V segment lost 3 bases, leaving 3 bases of the junction unmatched. CDR3 residues: CASSFMTGGETQYF. The CDR3 nucleotides read TGTGCCAGCAGTTTTATGACAGGGGGCGAGACCCAGTACTTC.

This clonotype was observed a few times. V gene TRBV30 combines with J gene TRBJ2-1; tentatively, D is TRBD2 (5 bases). There are 13 residues in the CDR3. The germline CDR1 and CDR2 sequences are GTSNPN and SVGIG (reference sequence). V dropped 0 bases and J dropped 7 bases, with 10 bases sitting between them. The DNA for the CDR3 is TGTGCCTGGAGTGTACAAGCGGAAAATGAGCAGTTCTTC. Protein product: CAWSVQAENEQFF.

The chain uses TRBV7-9 and TRBJ2-2, with D perhaps assigned TRBD1 or TRBD2 (5 bases each). From germline, CDR1 is SEHNR and CDR2 FQNEAQ (reference sequence). The CDR3 is 17 residues long. With 1 base removed from V and 3 bases from J, the gap between germline ends came to 15 bases. The CDR3: CASSLVRWDGDTGELFF. CDR3 DNA sequence: TGTGCCAGCAGCTTAGTAAGATGGGACGGTGACACCGGGGAGCTGTTTTTT.

The chain recombines TRBV20-1 with TRBJ1-1; a possible D gene is TRBD1 (5 bases). CDR3 length: 13 residues. Germline V gene data show CDR1 as DFQATT and CDR2 as SNEGSKA (reference sequence). V lost 4 bases and J lost 5, with 14 bases in between. This CDR3 is CSATPGGGTEAFF. Written as DNA, the CDR3 is TGCAGTGCTACACCTGGCGGGGGGACTGAAGCTTTCTTT.

V and J are TRBV5-1 and TRBJ1-1; 7 bases match TRBD1. The CDR3 contains 15 residues. V lost 1 base and J lost 5; bases outside the gene matches: 8. CDR1 is SGHRS and CDR2 is YFSETQ in the germline V gene. CDR3 protein: CASSLLAGGGTEAFF. CDR3 DNA sequence: TGCGCCAGCAGCTTGCTGGCAGGGGGAGGGACTGAAGCTTTCTTT.

The gene calls are TRBV6-2 or TRBV6-3 and TRBJ1-2, with TRBD1 matching over 8 bases. CDR1 and CDR2 from the germline V gene are MNHEY and SVGEGT. The V and J ends lost 7 bases and 2 bases, in that order; junction bases with no gene match: 6. The CDR3 spans 14 residues. CDR3 DNA sequence: TGTGCCAGCACCTGGACAGGGAGGAACTATGGCTACACCTTC. Encoded protein: CASTWTGRNYGYTF.

This chain links TRBV12-3 or TRBV12-4 with TRBJ1-2; D is ambiguous. This CDR3 is 13 amino acids long. The V end lost 5 bases, the J end lost 4 bases, and 11 bases lay between the germline ends. This CDR3 is CASSRGRGYGYTF. CDR3 coding DNA: TGTGCCAGCAGTCGCGGGAGAGGCTATGGCTACACCTTC.

The chain links TRBV6-5 to TRBJ1-1; 8 bases align to TRBD1. The CDR3 spans 14 residues. Germline V gene data show CDR1 as MNHEY and CDR2 as SVGAGI. The J segment lost 5 bases and the V segment lost 5 bases, leaving 7 bases of the junction unmatched. The CDR3, as DNA: TGTGCCAGCAGTAGGACAGGGATAAGGACTGAAGCTTTCTTT. This translates into CASSRTGIRTEAFF.

The chain employs TRBV5-1 and TRBJ1-1; D uncertain. Germline lookup yields CDR1 SGHRS and CDR2 YFSETQ. V was shortened by 3 bases and J by 11 bases, with 14 bases between the two germline ends. CDR3 length equals 12 residues. The CDR3 bases are TGCGCCAGCAGCTCGGATATACGGCAGGCTTTCTTT. Protein sequence: CASSSDIRQAFF. Full variable domain (remainder filled in from reference TRBV5-1 and TRBJ1-1): KAGVTQTPRYLIKTRGQQVTLSCSPISGHRSVSWYQQTPGQGLQFLFEYFSETQRNKGNFPGRFSGRQFSNSRSEMNVSTLELGDSALYLCASSSDIRQAFFGQGTRLTVV.

The chain couples TRBV4-1 to TRBJ2-1; 9 positions match TRBD1. Trimming removed 2 bases from V and 8 bases from J; junction bases left unmatched: 10. Germline CDR1 is MGHRA and CDR2 is YSYEKL. The CDR3 totals 16 residues. CDR3 sequence (DNA): TGCGCCAGCAGCCAACGGGGACAGGGCGGGGATGATGAGCAGTTCTTC. Its protein product is CASSQRGQGGDDEQFF.

This clonotype occurred a few times. The CDR3 loop is CASSQESRHQFF. CDR3 bases: TGTGCCAGCAGCCAAGAGTCGAGACATCAGTTCTTC. V is TRBV3-1 and J is TRBJ2-1, with D hard to call. Germline CDR1 LGHDT, CDR2 YNNKEL (reference sequence). The V and J ends lost 0 bases and 13 bases respectively, with 10 bases between them. The CDR3 is 12 amino acids.

The chain links TRBV7-3 to TRBJ1-1; D might be TRBD1 (6 bases). The V end was cut by 4 bases, the J end by 1 base, with 10 bases between. Germline V gene data show CDR1 as SGHTA and CDR2 as FQGTGA. The CDR3 consists of 14 residues. The CDR3: CASSSQGGNTEAFF. The DNA of the CDR3 is TGTGCCAGCAGCTCACAGGGTGGGAACACTGAAGCTTTCTTT.

This clonotype was recorded a few times. The V gene is TRBV6-6, the J gene TRBJ2-7, with D unresolved. Germline V lookup: CDR1 MNHNY, CDR2 SVGAGI (reference sequence). Trimming removed 11 bases from V and 2 bases from J, with 16 bases in between. The CDR3 spans 13 residues. CDR3 nucleotides: TGTGCCCGTTCCGCGGTTTGCCCCTACGAGCAGTACGTC. Its translation: CARSAVCPYEQYV.